This is a list of T cell receptor beta chains from one sample in a study of blood T cell repertoires in COVID-19. The protocol was immunoSEQ multiplex PCR, while the TCRdb copy is restricted to in-frame clones and leaves out a portion. Of some 140,000 clones listed, around 77% are singletons. The sample was peripheral blood. These receptors originate from a human donor in a cohort sampled during active COVID-19. The conserved cysteine and the conserved F or W are not part of the CDR3 here.

>TRBV7-2|TRBJ1-1
ASSLVRIRGAGGGAF
>TRBV9|TRBJ2-2
ASSIRGRGELF
>TRBV24-1|TRBJ2-2
ATSDLSGGTGELF
>TRBV6-5|TRBJ1-2
ASSYREGLGYT
>TRBV7-9|TRBJ2-7
ASSNYGGDDYEQY
>TRBV2|TRBJ1-1
ASISGRENTEAF
>TRBV7-9|TRBJ2-7
ASSSGQGYFYEQY
>TRBV13|TRBJ2-7
ASSRPGTSNEQY
>TRBV7-6|TRBJ2-3
ASSLGGVTDTQY
>TRBV30|TRBJ1-2
AWSQGGRWDGYT
>TRBV12-3/TRBV12-4|TRBJ1-1
ASSLAAGTEAF